The 29 T cell receptor beta chains reported below all come from one sample, sequenced in a study of a mutant IDH1 vaccine in newly diagnosed glioma. These receptors' targets are unknown. Time point meaning: week 47, end of study. In the vaccine, a single dose held 300 ug of the mutant IDH1 20-mer peptide, along with topical imiquimod. Using immunoSEQ multiplex PCR, the repertoire was profiled, and TCRdb retains in-frame clones only, with some absent. The repertoire holds almost 95,000 clones, with around nine tenths as singletons. The sequencing used PBMCs, collected from a glioma patient whose treatment included an IDH1 peptide vaccine. The origin of the receptors is a woman in her fifties or sixties with glioma.

V gene TRBV27 combines with J gene TRBJ2-1; D is perhaps TRBD1 (6 bases). V was trimmed by 6 bases and J by 0 bases, leaving 9 bases between them. The germline CDR1 and CDR2 sequences are MNHEY and SMNVEV (reference sequence). The CDR3 has 14 residues. The CDR3 DNA reads TGTGCCAGCAGACAGGGCTACTCCTACAATGAGCAGTTCTTC. Its translation: CASRQGYSYNEQFF.

The chain joins TRBV14 to TRBJ2-1; 13 nucleotides align to TRBD2. The CDR3 is made up of 16 amino acids. Germline assignment: CDR1 SGHDN and CDR2 FVKESK. Germline trimming cut 4 bases from V and 10 bases from J; bases unmatched to any gene: 10. CDR3 DNA: TGTGCCAGCAGCCTTCCCGGACTAGCGGGAGTAGGAGAGCAGTTCTTC. Residues: CASSLPGLAGVGEQFF.

The V call is TRBV5-8, the J call TRBJ2-5; D may be TRBD1 (5 bases). Germline V gene sequence: CDR1 SGHTS, CDR2 YDEGEE. This CDR3 has 13 residues. Trimming stripped 0 bases from V and 2 bases from J, with 5 bases between. In DNA form, the CDR3 reads TGTGCCAGCAGCTTGGGACAGCAAGAGACCCAGTACTTC. Translated: CASSLGQQETQYF.

The chain combines TRBV7-9 with TRBJ2-1, with D possibly matching TRBD2 (6 bases). This CDR3 comprises 16 residues. Trimming took off 5 bases at V and 7 bases at J, with 21 bases between the two ends. Per the germline V gene, CDR1 is SEHNR and CDR2 is FQNEAQ (reference sequence). The CDR3, as DNA: TGTGCCAGCAGCGATCCCGGGAGAACCGGTTGGAATGAGCAGTTCTTC. Encoded protein: CASSDPGRTGWNEQFF.

This chain joins TRBV28 and TRBJ2-7, with TRBD2 as a possible D gene (5 bases). CDR3 length equals 13 residues. The V gene lost 2 bases and the J gene lost 3 bases, with 8 bases spanning the gap. Germline CDR1 reads MDHEN; CDR2 reads SYDVKM. In nucleotides, the CDR3 is TGTGCCAGCAGTTTAGAGGGTAACTACGAGCAGTACTTC. Translation: CASSLEGNYEQYF.

CDR3 DNA: TGTGCCAGCAGCCAAGAACTAGCGGGAGGGCCGGCCCCCTACGAGCAGTACTTC. Its translation is CASSQELAGGPAPYEQYF. The gene calls are TRBV4-2 and TRBJ2-7, with 13 bases identical to TRBD2. Germline values: CDR1 LGHNA, CDR2 YNFKEQ. The CDR3 has 18 amino acids. The ends lost 0 bases at V and 2 bases at J; junction bases unmatched: 7.

This chain joins TRBV7-9 and TRBJ2-7; perhaps TRBD1 as D (7 bases). Germline CDR1 is SEHNR and CDR2 is FQNEAQ (reference sequence). V was pared by 6 bases and J by 6 bases, with 21 bases between. This CDR3 contains 15 residues. The CDR3 DNA is TGTGCCAGCAGGCGCCCAGGGGGGCGGTTCGGCGAGCAGTACTTC. Translation: CASRRPGGRFGEQYF.

V is TRBV6-1 and J is TRBJ2-1; unclear D gene. With 5 bases removed from V and 0 bases from J, the gap between germline ends came to 11 bases. CDR3 length equals 15 residues. Germline-derived CDR1 and CDR2 are MNHNS and SASEGT. The CDR3 DNA sequence: TGTGCCAGCAGTCGCCTCCGGAGCTCCTACAATGAGCAGTTCTTC. This gives the protein CASSRLRSSYNEQFF.

The chain links TRBV28 to TRBJ1-1; D remains ambiguous. There are 11 residues in the CDR3. Germline CDR1 and CDR2: MDHEN and SYDVKM. V was shortened by 6 bases and J by 10 bases, with 12 bases between the two germline ends. The CDR3 DNA sequence: TGTGCCAGCAGCCTTTATGGGTTAGCTTTCTTT. Translating gives CASSLYGLAFF. The complete variable domain, with remaining parts taken from reference TRBV28 and TRBJ1-1, reads DVKVTQSSRYLVKRTGEKVFLECVQDMDHENMFWYRQDPGLGLRLIYFSYDVKMKEKGDIPEGYSVSREKKERFSLILESASTNQTSMYLCASSLYGLAFFGQGTRLTVV.

The chain carries TRBV28 and TRBJ2-7; no definite D call. V lost 3 bases and J lost 2, with 17 bases in between. CDR1 and CDR2 from the germline V gene are MDHEN and SYDVKM. The CDR3 totals 16 residues. For the CDR3, the DNA is TGTGCCAGCAGTTTGAGGACGCTACCGGTGACCTACGAGCAGTACTTC. Its protein product is CASSLRTLPVTYEQYF.

The V and J genes are TRBV2 and TRBJ1-6; a weak D match, TRBD1 (5 bases). With 10 bases removed from V and 7 bases from J, the gap between germline ends came to 20 bases. Germline CDR1 SNHLY, CDR2 FYNNEI. The CDR3 runs to 15 residues. The CDR3 region has the DNA TGTGCCACTCAGGGACGGGCCTATGGAAATTCACCCCTCCACTTT. It specifies CATQGRAYGNSPLHF.

This chain links TRBV6-6 with TRBJ1-6; D unresolved. Germline CDR1 and CDR2: MNHNY and SVGAGI (reference sequence). The CDR3 extends over 14 amino acids. V was shortened by 6 bases and J by 6 bases, with 12 bases between the two germline ends. In DNA form, the CDR3 reads TGTGCCAGCAGGCCTCGGGCGGCTAATTCACCCCTCCACTTT. Translating gives CASRPRAANSPLHF.

The rearrangement uses TRBV28 and TRBJ1-5; TRBD1 matches 9 bases. Germline assignment: CDR1 MDHEN and CDR2 SYDVKM. The length of the CDR3 is 14 residues. Unmatched junction bases numbered 8, after V lost 6 bases and J lost 8 bases. The CDR3 bases are TGTGCCAGCAGCTGGGACAGGGAAATTAAGCCCCAGCATTTT. Translation: CASSWDREIKPQHF. Based on the CDR3 plus reference TRBV28 and TRBJ1-5, the full variable domain is DVKVTQSSRYLVKRTGEKVFLECVQDMDHENMFWYRQDPGLGLRLIYFSYDVKMKEKGDIPEGYSVSREKKERFSLILESASTNQTSMYLCASSWDREIKPQHFGDGTRLSIL.

V and J are TRBV5-1 and TRBJ2-5, with D unclear. CDR1 SGHRS and CDR2 YFSETQ come from the germline V gene. Trimming took 0 bases from V and 5 from J, leaving 17 bases between them. This CDR3 contains 16 residues. DNA for the CDR3: TGCGCCAGCAGCTTGGCCGTTAGAGGATTATCGGAGACCCAGTACTTC. The encoded protein is CASSLAVRGLSETQYF.

This clone was observed once. The chain joins TRBV5-1 to TRBJ2-5, with 10 bases that match TRBD2. Germline CDR1 reads SGHRS; CDR2 reads YFSETQ. The CDR3 has 16 residues. The junction had 9 bases not matched to a gene; V was cut back by 1 base and J by 6 bases. In DNA form, the CDR3 reads TGCGCCAGCAGCTTGACGAGGACTAGCGGTCCGCAGACCCAGTACTTC. This translates into CASSLTRTSGPQTQYF.

The chain employs TRBV2 and TRBJ1-2, with D uncertain. The V end was cut by 5 bases, the J end by 9 bases, with 16 bases between. CDR3 length equals 13 residues. CDR1 and CDR2 (germline): SNHLY, FYNNEI. The CDR3 sequence is CASSTGINLSYTF. CDR3 nucleotide sequence: TGTGCCAGCAGTACCGGGATTAATCTGAGCTACACCTTC.

V is TRBV19 and J is TRBJ2-3; 7 bases align to TRBD1. The V gene's germline CDR1 is LNHDA and CDR2 SQIVND (reference sequence). Germline trimming cut 1 base from V and 0 bases from J; bases unmatched to any gene: 1. The CDR3 length is 15 residues. This CDR3 reads CASSIAGQSTDTQYF. CDR3 DNA sequence: TGTGCCAGTAGTATAGCGGGACAGAGCACAGATACGCAGTATTTT.

This chain joins TRBV7-3 and TRBJ2-3; D ambiguous. CDR3 length: 14 residues. The V end was cut by 1 base, the J end by 0 bases, with 5 bases between. Germline V lookup: CDR1 SGHTA, CDR2 FQGTGA. Here the CDR3 DNA reads TGTGCCAGCAGCTTAATACCTAGCACAGATACGCAGTATTTT. It is translated as CASSLIPSTDTQYF.

The rearrangement uses TRBV6-4 and TRBJ1-6; D may be TRBD1 (6 bases). With 6 bases removed from V and 7 bases from J, the gap between germline ends came to 13 bases. CDR1 MRHNA and CDR2 SNTAGT come from the germline V gene. The CDR3 is 14 residues long. CDR3: CASSPTGWNSPLHF. Here the CDR3 DNA reads TGTGCCAGCAGCCCGACAGGCTGGAATTCACCCCTCCACTTT.

This chain connects TRBV28 to TRBJ1-2; D is undetermined. The CDR3 has 11 residues. Trimming took 10 bases from V and 8 from J, leaving 14 bases between them. Per the germline V gene, CDR1 is MDHEN and CDR2 is SYDVKM. The CDR3 region is CATESTRGYTF. The CDR3 DNA reads TGTGCCACCGAATCCACTCGGGGCTACACCTTC.

The CDR3: CASSPIWQGADGTEAFF. In DNA, the CDR3 is TGTGCCAGCAGCCCGATATGGCAGGGGGCTGATGGCACTGAAGCTTTCTTT. The gene calls are TRBV5-6 and TRBJ1-1; 8 bases align to TRBD1. CDR3 size: 17 residues. Germline CDR1 and CDR2: SGHDT and YYEEEE. V lost 4 bases to trimming and J lost 4 bases; unmatched junction nucleotides: 15.

The V call is TRBV18, the J call TRBJ1-4, with D possibly TRBD1 on 6 matching bases. Germline-derived CDR1 and CDR2 are KGHSH and LQKENI. Trimming cost V 1 base and J 8 bases, with 11 bases left between them. CDR3 size: 14 residues. The CDR3 nucleotides are TGTGCCAGCTCACCACAGGGGGTAGTGGAAAAACTGTTTTTT. This translates into CASSPQGVVEKLFF. Filled out from reference TRBV18 and TRBJ1-4, the complete variable domain reads NAGVMQNPRHLVRRRGQEARLRCSPMKGHSHVYWYRQLPEEGLKFMVYLQKENIIDESGMPKERFSAEFPKEGPSILRIQQVVRGDSAAYFCASSPQGVVEKLFFGSGTQLSVL.

This clone was recorded a few times. This chain links TRBV4-1 with TRBJ1-6; D unresolved. Germline V gene data show CDR1 as MGHRA and CDR2 as YSYEKL. This CDR3 is built from 15 residues. With 3 bases removed from V and 3 bases from J, the gap between germline ends came to 9 bases. This chain's CDR3 is CASSHGRFYNSPLHF. DNA of the CDR3: TGCGCCAGCAGCCACGGACGGTTCTATAATTCACCCCTCCACTTT.

V is TRBV6-6 and J is TRBJ2-5; 7 bases are shared with TRBD1. The J call may be faulty, since TRBJ2-7 better matches the DNA end. The CDR3 length is 14 residues. Germline V gene sequence: CDR1 MNHNY, CDR2 SVGAGI (reference sequence). DNA of the CDR3: TGTGCCAGCAGCCCGGGACAGTACAGGTCCGAGCAGTACTTC. Translating gives CASSPGQYRSEQYF.

The chain recombines TRBV28 with TRBJ2-5, with D uncertain. Germline V CDR1 and CDR2: MDHEN, SYDVKM. The CDR3 extends over 15 amino acids. V was shortened by 5 bases and J by 1 base, with 14 bases between the two germline ends. The CDR3 bases are TGTGCCAGCAGTGGTGGACGGGTCCCCCAAGAGACCCAGTACTTC. Residues: CASSGGRVPQETQYF.

V is TRBV29-1 and J is TRBJ2-7, with D perhaps TRBD2 (5 bases). V was cut by 3 bases and J by 0 bases, with 12 bases left in between. Germline lookup yields CDR1 SQVTM and CDR2 ANQGSEA. This CDR3 has 14 residues. CDR3 sequence reads: CSVEGRGSSYEQYF. The CDR3 coding sequence is TGCAGCGTTGAGGGCAGAGGGAGCTCCTACGAGCAGTACTTC.

This chain uses TRBV5-4 with TRBJ1-2; 9 nucleotides align to TRBD1. The germline V gene has CDR1 SGHNT and CDR2 YYREEE (reference sequence). V shed 4 bases, J shed 6 bases, and the junction held 1 base outside the gene matches. The CDR3 has 12 residues. The chain's CDR3 is CASSRDRDGYTF. The DNA for the CDR3 is TGTGCCAGCAGCCGGGACAGGGATGGCTACACCTTC.

The chain has TRBV2 and TRBJ2-7; D unresolved. The germline V gene has CDR1 SNHLY and CDR2 FYNNEI. Trimming removed 3 bases from V and 2 bases from J, with 14 bases in between. The CDR3 runs to 15 residues. The DNA for the CDR3 is TGTGCCAGCAGTGACGTGACCGCCACTGCCTACGAGCAGTACTTC. Its translation: CASSDVTATAYEQYF.

This sequence joins TRBV6-5 and TRBJ1-1; D may be TRBD1 (5 bases). The germline CDR1 and CDR2 sequences are MNHEY and SVGAGI. The CDR3 extends over 14 amino acids. The V gene lost 7 bases and the J gene lost 1 base, with 13 bases spanning the gap. Written as DNA, the CDR3 is TGTGCCAGCAAGGGGCTAGCTGCGAACACTGAAGCTTTCTTT. Amino acids: CASKGLAANTEAFF.